This T cell receptor (beta chain) is drawn from a study of blood T cell repertoires in COVID-19. About the study: Sample material is recorded as cDNA or gDNA derived from T cells, B-cell-depleted T cells, or PBMCs.

Germline V gene data show CDR1 as SGHKS and CDR2 as YYEKEE (reference sequence). The CDR3 runs 16 residues. Trimming took 5 bases from V and 5 from J; bases not matched to a gene: 15. How the authors handled the data: Quantification of nucleated cells was approximated via reference gene primer amplification. Some clones are missing from TCRdb's copy, which holds only in-frame ones; the method was immunoSEQ multiplex PCR. V, J and clone size are taken as reported in that table, and D and trimming were inferred from the DNA itself. The table has 250,000 or so clones, around 90% seen once. This clone was detected only once. The study recruited people aged about 18 to 95 years across approximately 25 US areas. Resolution of symptoms, clearance, or two negative PCRs was present in recovered Cohort 3 donors.

The sample consisted of PBMCs or T cells enriched from blood (not recorded which). The rearrangement links TRBV5-5 to TRBJ1-1; 7 nucleotides match TRBD1. This sequence was found in a woman aged 45-65 years who had recovered from COVID-19. For the CDR3, the DNA is TGTGCCAGCAGTTCTGGGGTAGGGGGCTGGGGAACTGAAGCTTTCTTT. This encodes CASSSGVGGWGTEAFF.